This T cell receptor (beta chain) was found in a study of CD8+CD57+ T cells in acquired aplastic anemia listed by TCRdb under 2018. Regarding the study in general: A mean of about 3 ug of DNA, ranging from roughly 0.2 to 27.4 ug, was extracted from sorted CD4+ and CD8+ cells. Here is what the overall study found, with its caveats: No significant difference in CD8+ Simpson's diversity was found between patients and healthy controls (P=0.060). Approximately 27 CD8+ CDR3 sequences were found in both patients and controls but appeared to be highly expressed in patients and within the immunodominant clones of the patients.

Profiling of TCR beta VDJ combinations and CDR3 sequences used genomic DNA as the template. An Illumina HiSeq 2000 was used for TCR repertoire sequencing. The paper's data handling went like this. Repertoires were assessed using TRBV/TRBJ rearrangement plots, CDR3 size and DJ length profiles, and Simpson's diversity index. The most abundant DNA sequence in the deep sequencing data was defined as the immunodominant clone. CDR3 amino acid sequences were screened for sharing across subjects and were compared with published repertoires and the VDJdb database. TCRdb reprocessed the public reads (quality trimming at Q25 with fastp, clone calling with MiXCR) and kept in-frame beta chains. When rows share a CDR3 protein, they turn into one entry using the most common DNA and genes. These V and J calls derive from TCRdb rather than the authors' analysis. This sample has 250,000 to 300,000 distinct CDR3 sequences in its table, and 50% to 70% of those were observed once. The top ten clonotypes cover roughly 8% of the sample.

This clonotype was observed many times. The antigen it binds to is not known. No much larger clonotype is one base removed from it; base qualities were not supplied. TCR repertoires of sorted CD4+ and CD8+ blood T cells from severe aplastic anemia patients and healthy subjects were deep-sequenced in the study. Ficoll-Paque density gradient centrifugation was used to isolate peripheral blood mononuclear cells. CD4+ and CD8+ T cells were sorted by FACS or magnetic beads before DNA extraction. The sample comprised sorted CD4+, CD8+, or CD8+CD57+ T cells (not recorded which) from PBMCs. This receptor was obtained from a human donor with severe aplastic anemia or a healthy control (not recorded which).

Here the CDR3 is given as CASSLAPPGQGVSPLHF. The DNA sequence follows: TGTGCCAGCAGCTTGGCGCCTCCGGGACAGGGAGTTTCACCCCTCCACTTT. This chain is built from TRBV5-8 and TRBJ1-6; TRBD1 agrees with 9 junctional bases. V trim: 0 bases; J trim: 9 bases; unmatched bases: 10. The CDR3, cysteine through phenylalanine, is 17 amino acids long. Only the CDR3 portion is preserved as DNA: 51 bases, with reading frame beginning at the first base. CDR1 is given as SGHTS and CDR2 as YDEGEE, both from the germline V gene.